Listed here are 31 T cell receptor beta chains from one sample, sequenced in a study of post-analysis software for immune sequencing data. Study-wide results and limits: Patients carried five TRBV segments more frequently than controls did, and TRBV5-6, TRBV5-1 and TRBV20-1 were among them.

Their specific antigens are unknown. Unique molecular identifiers were present in the TCR beta cDNA libraries. Each CDR3 protein gets one entry after TCRdb re-called the PCR reads with MiXCR. The repertoire holds about 540,000 distinct CDR3 sequences, around a third seen once, with approximately 6% in the top ten. What was sequenced was blood. Receptors originate from a girl under 18 with multiple sclerosis.

This clonotype was counted ten times or more. The chain is built from TRBV4-1 and TRBJ1-2; maybe TRBD1 (5 bases). Germline CDR1 is MGHRA and CDR2 is YSYEKL. The CDR3 extends over 13 amino acids. The germline V and J ends were trimmed by 3 bases and 5 bases, with 10 bases remaining between them. The CDR3 protein is CASSQGVGYGYTF. The CDR3 nucleotides are TGCGCCAGCAGCCAGGGGGTTGGATATGGCTACACCTTC.

V gene TRBV12-3 or TRBV12-4 combines with J gene TRBJ1-6; 7 bases fit TRBD1. CDR3 size: 16 residues. Trimming cost V 7 bases and J 8 bases; bases outside gene matches: 14. CDR3 in DNA: TGTGCCAGCACCTACCCCCTAGGGGGCGGTCATTCACCCCTCCACTTT. It encodes CASTYPLGGGHSPLHF.

V and J are TRBV10-3 and TRBJ1-1; no reliable D call. V lost 10 bases and J 0 bases, leaving 15 bases between the germline ends. Germline V gene sequence: CDR1 ENHRY, CDR2 SYGVKD. This CDR3 is 14 amino acids long. CDR3 sequence: CATRHQAMNTEAFF. The DNA of the CDR3 is TGTGCCACCAGGCACCAGGCAATGAACACTGAAGCTTTCTTT.

The V gene is TRBV20-1, the J gene TRBJ2-1, with D uncertain. V was clipped by 4 bases and J by 9 bases, with 16 bases between them. Germline V gene sequence: CDR1 DFQATT, CDR2 SNEGSKA (reference sequence). The CDR3 runs to 13 residues. The CDR3 loop is CSATRTADPEQFF. The CDR3 DNA is TGCAGTGCTACTAGAACAGCAGATCCTGAGCAGTTCTTC.

The chain carries TRBV29-1 and TRBJ1-1; D not certain. Germline V gives CDR1 SQVTM, CDR2 ANQGSEA. Trimming cost V 4 bases and J 8 bases, with 17 bases left between them. There are 13 residues in the CDR3. The CDR3 DNA reads TGCAGCGTTGGTAGTGGAATAGGAGGCGAAGCTTTCTTT. This gives the protein CSVGSGIGGEAFF.

V and J are TRBV7-3 and TRBJ1-2; D is possibly TRBD1 (5 bases). This CDR3 contains 14 residues. Germline values: CDR1 SGHTA, CDR2 FQGTGA. Deletions cut 5 bases from V and 3 bases from J, with 13 bases between. The CDR3 reads CASSPQPGDYGYTF. CDR3 DNA: TGTGCCAGCAGCCCACAGCCGGGGGACTATGGCTACACCTTC.

This clonotype occurred a few times. The V gene is TRBV6-4, the J gene TRBJ2-3; TRBD1 agrees at 9 bases. Losses at the gene ends were 2 bases for V and 4 bases for J; bases not matched to a gene: 4. Germline V gene sequence: CDR1 MRHNA, CDR2 SNTAGT. The CDR3 consists of 15 residues. CDR3 nucleotides: TGTGCCAGCAGTGACGTACAGGGGGCCCCAGATACGCAGTATTTT. It encodes CASSDVQGAPDTQYF.

This clonotype turned up a few times. The chain uses TRBV4-1 and TRBJ2-7; no clear D. The CDR3 runs 15 residues. The V and J ends lost 3 bases and 6 bases respectively, with 18 bases between them. The germline V gene encodes CDR1 MGHRA and CDR2 YSYEKL. The CDR3 nucleotides read TGCGCCAGCAGCCAGCCCGGCTTCGAAGGACCCGAGCAGTACTTC. It yields the protein CASSQPGFEGPEQYF.

This clonotype was detected once. The rearrangement joins TRBV27 to TRBJ2-1, with D possibly matching TRBD1 (6 bases). The CDR3 has 14 amino acids. CDR1 is MNHEY, CDR2 SMNVEV, per germline (reference sequence). V lost 0 bases, J lost 9 bases, and 12 bases lay in between. Written as DNA, the CDR3 is TGTGCCAGCAGTTTATCGAGGGGGTGGGGTGAGCAGTTCTTC. It yields the protein CASSLSRGWGEQFF.

This rearrangement joins TRBV6-5 to TRBJ2-1; 9 bases match TRBD1. CDR1 is MNHEY, CDR2 SVGAGI, per germline. The CDR3 is 11 residues long. V trimming: 6 bases; J trimming: 14 bases; junction bases outside the gene matches: 5. This CDR3 is CASRRTGAEFF. In DNA form, the CDR3 reads TGTGCCAGCAGAAGGACAGGGGCGGAGTTCTTC.

V and J are TRBV6-5 and TRBJ2-1; D is possibly TRBD2 (6 bases). The germline V and J ends were trimmed by 5 bases and 1 base, with 15 bases remaining between them. The germline CDR1 and CDR2 sequences are MNHEY and SVGAGI. The CDR3 sequence is 16 residues long. The CDR3 nucleotides are TGTGCCAGCAGTCTCTCATCGGGGGTGTCCTACAATGAGCAGTTCTTC. This gives the protein CASSLSSGVSYNEQFF.

The rearrangement uses TRBV7-2 and TRBJ1-2; D might be TRBD1 (5 bases). Germline values: CDR1 SGHTA, CDR2 FQGNSA. This CDR3 contains 16 residues. V was trimmed by 5 bases and J by 4 bases, leaving 20 bases between them. CDR3 loop: CASSLQFGTPTYGYTF. CDR3 coding DNA: TGTGCCAGCAGCCTACAGTTTGGGACGCCAACCTATGGCTACACCTTC.

In this sample, this clonotype turned up a few times. V usage is TRBV6-6 and J usage is TRBJ2-3, with D possibly matching TRBD1 (6 bases). There are 15 residues in the CDR3. Deletions cut 7 bases from V and 1 base from J, with 15 bases between. Germline V gene sequence: CDR1 MNHNY, CDR2 SVGAGI (reference sequence). CDR3 DNA: TGTGCCAGCACCCCTGTCAGGGGCGGCACAGATACGCAGTATTTT. Translation gives CASTPVRGGTDTQYF.

This clonotype has only a few counts. The chain recombines TRBV20-1 with TRBJ1-5; unclear D gene. V was cut by 0 bases and J by 4 bases, with 7 bases left in between. Germline V gene sequence: CDR1 DFQATT, CDR2 SNEGSKA (reference sequence). CDR3 length equals 13 residues. This chain's CDR3 is CSARDFVNQPQHF. DNA for the CDR3: TGCAGTGCTAGAGATTTCGTGAATCAGCCCCAGCATTTT.

This clonotype was seen only a few times. This may arise from a read error, as a much more abundant clone is one base away. V and J are TRBV3-1 and TRBJ2-7, with 9 bases matching TRBD2. The CDR3 contains 15 residues. The junction had 2 bases not matched to a gene; V was cut back by 2 bases and J by 0 bases. Per germline, CDR1 LGHDT and CDR2 YNNKEL (reference sequence). The CDR3 spells CASSQLAGPSYEQYF. The CDR3, as DNA: TGTGCCAGCAGCCAACTAGCGGGGCCCTCCTACGAGCAGTACTTC.

V gene TRBV5-1 combines with J gene TRBJ2-7; D possibly uses TRBD1 or TRBD2 (5 bases each). V was shortened by 5 bases and J by 2 bases, with 20 bases between the two germline ends. The germline V gene encodes CDR1 SGHRS and CDR2 YFSETQ. There are 16 residues in the CDR3. In DNA form, the CDR3 reads TGCGCCAGCAGACAAGAAACCGGGACGGACGCCTACGAGCAGTACTTC. It codes for CASRQETGTDAYEQYF.

About this clonotype: The DNA is left out, because the CDR3 cannot be placed on it with certainty; the CDR3 is given as TCRdb lists it. The chain has TRBV20-1 and TRBJ1-2. Germline-derived CDR1 and CDR2 are DFQATT and SNEGSKA (reference sequence). The CDR3 is 12 residues long, ends included. This CDR3 is CSGRQGGYGCTF.

The chain joins TRBV7-8 to TRBJ2-7; maybe TRBD2 (6 bases). Per the germline V gene, CDR1 is SGHVS and CDR2 is FQNEAQ. V was cut by 5 bases and J by 0 bases, with 14 bases left in between. This CDR3 spans 15 amino acids. The CDR3 DNA reads TGTGCCAGCAGCCTTGGACGGGAGAGCTCCTACGAGCAGTACTTC. This codes for CASSLGRESSYEQYF.

This chain joins TRBV21-1 and TRBJ2-3. TRBV21-1 is a documented pseudogene. The CDR3 sequence is 15 residues long. CDR3 residues: CASSKGTDRTDTQYF. In DNA form, the CDR3 reads TGTGCCAGCAGCAAAGGGACCGATCGCACAGATACGCAGTATTTT.

This rearrangement joins TRBV20-1 to TRBJ2-7; the match to TRBD1 covers 7 bases. CDR3 length: 14 residues. CDR1 and CDR2 (germline): DFQATT, SNEGSKA (reference sequence). With 7 bases clipped from V and 2 bases from J, the junction kept 11 bases outside the gene matches. In DNA form, the CDR3 reads TGCAGTGGTGGAGTAGGGGGACAGCCCTACGAGCAGTACTTC. As protein: CSGGVGGQPYEQYF.

The table lists this clonotype with a few counts. The chain has TRBV24-1 and TRBJ2-5; 10 bases fit TRBD2. Germline values: CDR1 KGHDR, CDR2 SFDVKD. V lost 2 bases and J lost 1; bases outside the gene matches: 9. The CDR3 runs 18 residues. The CDR3 reads CATSDWSPSGGPQETQYF. DNA of the CDR3: TGTGCCACCAGTGATTGGTCTCCTAGCGGGGGACCCCAAGAGACCCAGTACTTC.

There are a few counts of this clonotype. The V call is TRBV3-1, the J call TRBJ2-1; D is unclear. Germline V gene data show CDR1 as LGHDT and CDR2 as YNNKEL (reference sequence). The length of the CDR3 is 13 residues. V was shortened by 0 bases and J by 10 bases, with 10 bases between the two germline ends. CDR3 nucleotides: TGTGCCAGCAGCCAAGAAGCTAGGGCCGAGCAGTTCTTC. It yields the protein CASSQEARAEQFF.

The chain has TRBV9 and TRBJ2-7, with D possibly matching TRBD1 (6 bases). Germline CDR1 is SGDLS and CDR2 is YYNGEE. The CDR3 has 15 amino acids. Deletions cut 3 bases from V and 3 bases from J, with 16 bases between. CDR3 in amino acids: CASSAQQGFVYEQYF. CDR3 nucleotide sequence: TGTGCCAGCAGCGCTCAACAGGGTTTCGTCTACGAGCAGTACTTC. Drawing the rest from reference TRBV9 and TRBJ2-7, the complete variable domain is DSGVTQTPKHLITATGQRVTLRCSPRSGDLSVYWYQQSLDQGLQFLIQYYNGEERAKGNILERFSAQQFPDLHSELNLSSLELGDSALYFCASSAQQGFVYEQYFGPGTRLTVT.

DNA for the CDR3: TGTGCCAGCACCCGGGACAGTTCCCAAGAGACCCAGTACTTC. Amino acid sequence: CASTRDSSQETQYF. The chain uses TRBV6-6 and TRBJ2-5; 7 bases align to TRBD1. Germline V gives CDR1 MNHNY, CDR2 SVGAGI (reference sequence). V shed 7 bases and J 1 base; nucleotides not matched to a gene: 6. This CDR3 region has 14 residues.

The CDR3 spells CASSLIWGNTIYF. DNA of the CDR3: TGTGCCAGCAGCTTAATTTGGGGAAACACCATATATTTT. The V call is TRBV7-9, the J call TRBJ1-3; D not certain. This CDR3 contains 13 residues. V lost 2 bases and J 4 bases, leaving 6 bases between the germline ends. Per germline, CDR1 SEHNR and CDR2 FQNEAQ (reference sequence).

The chain couples TRBV6-2 or TRBV6-3 to TRBJ2-5; 14 nucleotides match TRBD2. The CDR3 has 16 amino acids. Looked up from germline, CDR1 is MNHEY and CDR2 is SVGEGT. V shed 5 bases, J shed 7 bases, and the junction held 9 bases outside the gene matches. The CDR3 loop is CASSPGLAGGRRTQYF. Here the CDR3 DNA reads TGTGCCAGCAGTCCCGGACTAGCGGGGGGCAGGCGGACCCAGTACTTC.

This clonotype was detected only a few times. The rearrangement joins TRBV7-8 to TRBJ1-2, with 8 nucleotides matching TRBD1. CDR1 is SGHVS and CDR2 is FQNEAQ in the germline V gene. J gave up 4 bases and V 8 bases, and 6 bases lay outside the gene matches. The CDR3 loop spans 13 amino acids. The CDR3 region is CASGRDRIYGYTF. The CDR3 coding sequence is TGTGCCAGCGGCCGGGACAGGATCTATGGCTACACCTTC.

This chain connects TRBV4-2 to TRBJ2-1; 9 bases map to TRBD2. The ends lost 0 bases at V and 4 bases at J; junction bases unmatched: 7. This CDR3 is built from 17 residues. CDR1 and CDR2 (germline): LGHNA, YNFKEQ. Here the CDR3 DNA reads TGTGCCAGCAGCCAAGATCGCCGACTAGCGGTTTACAATGAGCAGTTCTTC. Translation: CASSQDRRLAVYNEQFF.

Note on this clonotype: A read error may produce the germline difference seen at one junction end. The V and J genes are TRBV5-8 and TRBJ2-5; 10 nucleotides agree with TRBD2. The CDR3 sequence is 14 residues long. Germline V lookup: CDR1 SGHTS, CDR2 YDEGEE. The CDR3 coding sequence is TGTGCCAACAGCTCCAGAGTAGCGGGGGGAAGCCAGTACTTC. This codes for CANSSRVAGGSQYF.

Notes on this clonotype: It may be a read error: a sequence one base away is much more abundant. The V call is TRBV12-3 or TRBV12-4, the J call TRBJ2-3, with 7 positions matching TRBD2. Germline trimming cut 4 bases from V and 1 base from J; bases unmatched to any gene: 2. This CDR3 spans 14 amino acids. CDR3 protein: CASSCAGGTDTQYF. Here the CDR3 DNA reads TGTGCCAGCAGTTGCGCGGGGGGCACAGATACGCAGTATTTT.

V usage is TRBV6-5 and J usage is TRBJ1-2, with D unresolved. V lost 4 bases, J lost 1 base, and 7 bases lay in between. Germline-derived CDR1 and CDR2 are MNHEY and SVGAGI. This CDR3 is built from 13 residues. CDR3 in DNA: TGTGCCAGCAGTTCCGGTCGTAACTATGGCTACACCTTC. Its protein product is CASSSGRNYGYTF.